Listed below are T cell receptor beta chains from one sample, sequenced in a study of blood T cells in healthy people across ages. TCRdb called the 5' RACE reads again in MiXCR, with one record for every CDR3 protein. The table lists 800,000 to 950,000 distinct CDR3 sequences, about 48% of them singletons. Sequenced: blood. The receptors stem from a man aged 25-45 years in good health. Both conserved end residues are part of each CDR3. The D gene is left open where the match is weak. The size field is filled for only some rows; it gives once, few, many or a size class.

DNA: TGTGCCAGCAGCGGCCTCATGACTAGCAGATACAATGAGCAGTTCTTC; CDR3: CASSGLMTSRYNEQFF; V: TRBV9; D: TRBD2; size: -; J: TRBJ2-1
DNA: TGTGCCAGCAGCTCGGGACAGGGAAGTTTCTTGAGCTGCACCTTC; CDR3: CASSSGQGSFLSCTF; V: TRBV7-9; D: TRBD1; size: -; J: TRBJ1-2
DNA: TGTGCCAGCAGTTACGGGACTGCTAGCGAGCAGTACTTC; CDR3: CASSYGTASEQYF; V: TRBV6-6; D: -; size: few; J: TRBJ2-7
DNA: TGTGCCAGCAGCGTAGAGTCAGATACGCAGTATTTT; CDR3: CASSVESDTQYF; V: TRBV9; D: -; size: many; J: TRBJ2-3
DNA: TGTGCCATCAGTGAGTCGAGAGGGTCGCACACCGGGGAGCTGTTTTTT; CDR3: CAISESRGSHTGELFF; V: TRBV10-3; D: -; size: -; J: TRBJ2-2
DNA: TGTGCCAGCGGTACTAGTGAGGCCGGGGAGCTGTTTTTT; CDR3: CASGTSEAGELFF; V: TRBV4-2; D: -; size: -; J: TRBJ2-2
DNA: TGCGCCAGCAGCCAAGATTCACGGTCAGGCTATGGCTACACCTTC; CDR3: CASSQDSRSGYGYTF; V: TRBV4-1; D: -; size: few; J: TRBJ1-2
DNA: TGTGCCAGCAGCCTCTTAACCGGGACTAGCGGACAAGAGACCCAGTACTTC; CDR3: CASSLLTGTSGQETQYF; V: TRBV12-3/TRBV12-4; D: TRBD2; size: -; J: TRBJ2-5
DNA: TGTGCCAGCAGGGGCGGGGGGACGAGATCCTACGAGCAGTACTTC; CDR3: CASRGGGTRSYEQYF; V: TRBV27; D: TRBD2; size: -; J: TRBJ2-7
DNA: TGTGCCAGCAGGGCGTGGGTCTCCTACGAGCAGTACTTC; CDR3: CASRAWVSYEQYF; V: TRBV28; D: -; size: -; J: TRBJ2-7
DNA: TGTGCCAGCAGCACATCGGACAGGAATAATGAGCAGTTCTTC; CDR3: CASSTSDRNNEQFF; V: TRBV7-2; D: TRBD1; size: -; J: TRBJ2-1
DNA: TGCGCCAGCACCATTGGGGGGACACGCCTCCCAGATACGCAGTATTTT; CDR3: CASTIGGTRLPDTQYF; V: TRBV5-1; D: -; size: -; J: TRBJ2-3
DNA: TGTGCCAGCTCACTCGGGACACCTAAGAATGACTACACCTTC; CDR3: CASSLGTPKNDYTF; V: TRBV18; D: -; size: -; J: TRBJ1-2
DNA: TGTGCCAGCACGCGTAAGGAGACCCAGTACTTC; CDR3: CASTRKETQYF; V: TRBV25-1; D: -; size: many; J: TRBJ2-5
DNA: TGTGCCAGCAGTGGGCGGGGGGGCAGAAATAGGGCAGATACGCGGTATTTT; CDR3: CASSGRGGRNRADTRYF; V: TRBV12-3/TRBV12-4; D: TRBD2; size: -; J: TRBJ2-3
DNA: TGTGCCAGCAGAAGGGTAACGGGCAATCAGCCCCAGCATTTT; CDR3: CASRRVTGNQPQHF; V: TRBV6-5; D: -; size: -; J: TRBJ1-5
DNA: TGCAGTGCCAGCCCACAGGTACGGGAGCAGTACTTC; CDR3: CSASPQVREQYF; V: TRBV20-1; D: -; size: -; J: TRBJ2-5
DNA: TGTGCCAGCAGTGCAGGCGGAATTAGCAATCAGCCCCAGCATTTT; CDR3: CASSAGGISNQPQHF; V: TRBV28; D: -; size: -; J: TRBJ1-5
DNA: TGCAGCGTTAGGAGCGGGGGGGCCGGCTTCGAGCAGTACTTC; CDR3: CSVRSGGAGFEQYF; V: TRBV29-1; D: TRBD2; size: -; J: TRBJ2-7
DNA: TGTGCCAGCAGCTCCCCACGGGTCATCGCCTACGAGCAGTACTTC; CDR3: CASSSPRVIAYEQYF; V: TRBV7-2; D: -; size: few; J: TRBJ2-7
DNA: TGTGCCAGCTCACTCTCCGGGACGGAGGGGGATACGCAGTATTTT; CDR3: CASSLSGTEGDTQYF; V: TRBV18; D: -; size: -; J: TRBJ2-3
DNA: TGTGCCAGCAGGGGACAGGGCCACAATGAGCAGTTCTTC; CDR3: CASRGQGHNEQFF; V: TRBV7-9; D: TRBD1; size: few; J: TRBJ2-1
DNA: TGTGCCAGCGCCGACTCAGAAATAGACGAGCAGTACTTC; CDR3: CASADSEIDEQYF; V: TRBV21-1; D: -; size: few; J: TRBJ2-7
DNA: TGCGCCAGCAGCTTGGACACAGCTAACGATGGCTACACCTTC; CDR3: CASSLDTANDGYTF; V: TRBV5-1; D: -; size: -; J: TRBJ1-2
DNA: TGTGCCAGCAGTTACCAGCCTGCATCCTACAATGAGCAGTTCTTC; CDR3: CASSYQPASYNEQFF; V: TRBV6-5; D: -; size: -; J: TRBJ2-1
DNA: TGTGCCAGCAGCCAAGAGGGCGGGAGACCTAGCACAGATACGCAGTATTTT; CDR3: CASSQEGGRPSTDTQYF; V: TRBV4-2; D: TRBD2; size: -; J: TRBJ2-3
DNA: TGTGCCAGCAGCCAACCTAGCGGGGGCACAGATACGCAGTATTTT; CDR3: CASSQPSGGTDTQYF; V: TRBV3-1; D: TRBD2; size: few; J: TRBJ2-3
DNA: TGTGCCAGCAGCTTAACCTCAACGCGATCCACAGATACGCAGTATTTT; CDR3: CASSLTSTRSTDTQYF; V: TRBV11-1; D: -; size: few; J: TRBJ2-3